The 2 T cell receptor beta chains below were found in one sample sequenced in a study of T-cell reconstitution after alpha-beta-depleted transplantation in children. The authors prepared the TCRbeta library with unique molecular identifiers. A single record per CDR3 protein comes from TCRdb applying MiXCR to the PCR reads. This table has approximately 400,000 distinct CDR3 sequences, under 20% appearing once. Sequencing was performed on PBMCs, mostly from graft donor cells, taken 360 days after TCRalphabeta/CD19-depleted stem cell transplant. The receptors originated from a boy under two years old who had a stem cell transplant for Wiskott-Aldrich syndrome, so the T cells may come from the graft donor.

The genes are TRBV28 and TRBJ2-1; D gene unclear. The CDR3 runs 14 residues. Trimming removed 6 bases at V and 15 bases at J, with 24 bases between. Germline CDR1 reads MDHEN; CDR2 reads SYDVKM. The CDR3 sequence is CASSPSPAHSQRFF. The CDR3 bases are TGTGCCAGCAGCCCGTCCCCCGCACATTCCCAGCGGTTCTTC. Together with reference TRBV28 and TRBJ2-1, the CDR3 gives the full variable domain: DVKVTQSSRYLVKRTGEKVFLECVQDMDHENMFWYRQDPGLGLRLIYFSYDVKMKEKGDIPEGYSVSREKKERFSLILESASTNQTSMYLCASSPSPAHSQRFFGPGTRLTVL.

This clonotype was found a few times. The chain carries TRBV7-9 and TRBJ2-7; tentative D call: TRBD2 (5 bases). V dropped 2 bases and J dropped 4 bases, with 15 bases sitting between them. The CDR3 totals 15 residues. Germline assignment: CDR1 SEHNR and CDR2 FQNEAQ (reference sequence). CDR3: CASSLMLGLRYEQYF. CDR3 sequence (DNA): TGTGCCAGCAGCTTAATGCTAGGACTCCGGTACGAGCAGTACTTC.